This TCR beta chain was retrieved from a study of cytomegalovirus exposure and HLA in healthy donors (dated by TCRdb to about 2017). Some background on the complete study: According to an earlier analysis of 450 to 650 of the donors, roughly 180 million T cells yielded approximately 120 million unique TCR beta sequences and roughly 280 Gb of sequence data. Alongside the repertoire data, information on donor age, sex, ethnicity and CMV serostatus was compiled. On average, approximately 250,000 unique TCR beta nucleotide sequences were sequenced per donor among 398 genotyped donors of the cohort, with roughly 18% of those sequences being non-productive. A separate validation cohort of approximately 120 different subjects was used in addition to the roughly 700-subject first cohort. The number of donors typed differed by locus, with roughly 629-640 for A, B, C, DRB1 and DQB1, more than 500 for DQA1, 600 to 610 for DPA1, and under 490 for DPB1. A later analysis re-examined previously published TCR beta repertoires from more than 550 donors and added high-resolution HLA genotyping to investigate patterns of TCR occurrence. An earlier analysis of more than 450 of the donors used high-throughput TCR beta sequencing to judge whether each TCR beta V gene segment behaved as functional or pseudogenic. Rather than drawing on any new phenotypic data, the later analysis identified candidate immune exposures from TCR beta sequences and the way those sequences occurred across donors. All discovery cohort repertoires had been generated using a single sequencing platform. In a later genetic analysis, genome-wide SNP genotypes for about 55% of the roughly 700 donors were used, and that subset was treated as a discovery cohort. To predict cytomegalovirus infection status, the study combined high-throughput TCR immunosequencing, statistical association of individual TCRs with disease status, and machine learning. The T cell repertoires of under 750 subjects were profiled by immunosequencing and related to cytomegalovirus serostatus. Class I and class II HLA loci were covered by the typing at four-digit resolution. An early release covering roughly 640 HLA-typed donors comprised roughly 300 gigabases of sequencing data and 85 million to 100 million unique TCR sequences. Because of strong linkage in the cohort, five DR-DQ haplotypes were treated as single units for association and clustering. The aim of the study was to test whether cataloging public T cell receptors could identify signatures of past pathogen exposure. Of the approximately 370 genotyped donors, less than 85% were placed in the genetic ancestry cluster associated with self-reported Caucasian donors.

The paper's findings and limits, for the study overall: A further reported finding was that TCR beta sequences accurately predicted the HLA-A and HLA-B alleles for most subjects in the first cohort. The authors suggested that the approach could potentially be extended to other disease states and immunological phenotypes. The sequencing pipeline was judged likely to have produced a cluster of highly shared sequence variants as a technical artifact. When HLA alleles, especially DR and DQ, strongly co-occurred, TCR associations were difficult to assign to individual alleles. In both the original and validation cohorts, the classifier was reported to diagnose cytomegalovirus status with high specificity and sensitivity. In vitro tests confirmed that a few of the cytomegalovirus-associated TCR beta chains recognize cytomegalovirus antigens. Because the 87-base-pair reads could not distinguish some IMGT-functional V segments, including TRBV6-2 and TRBV6-3, those segments were excluded. V-gene and J-gene trimming of TCR beta chains was associated with a missense DCLRE1C variant in a later genetic analysis, and the association was replicated in an independent cohort. Presence/absence analyses assumed roughly uniform sequencing depth across donors, an assumption that may not hold. In the study, about 150 TCR beta chains were listed as associated with cytomegalovirus. A later analysis associated about 17,000 TCR beta sequences with specific HLA alleles at a false discovery rate of 0.05. Linkage disequilibrium might explain the correlated functional status among segregating V segments, but an unknown experimental factor could not be excluded. Because counts were too low, roughly 17 rarely observed V segments, including chromosome 9 orphons, were left out of the earlier analysis of about 500 of the donors. Most CMV-associated TCR beta chains appeared to be HLA-restricted in a later analysis, and the HLA associations seemed to be driven largely by CMV exposure. Most TCR sequences were observed very rarely across donors, whereas some public TCRs were present in many individuals. In an earlier analysis of some 540 of the donors, most TCR beta V segments appeared in productive rearrangements about 87% or about 30% of the time, broadly matching IMGT annotations. In a later genetic analysis, fewer N-insertions in productive TCRs were reported among donors in an Asian-associated ancestry cluster than the approximately 710-donor mean. In a later analysis, HLA-associated TCR beta chains were found to be more clonally expanded and to have lower generation probabilities than equally common non-associated chains. Because HLA typing was missing for some donors at each locus, association tests included only the typed subset. The only immune exposure information available for the cohort was CMV serostatus. In a later analysis, the rate of TCR association differed among HLA loci, with DRB1 alleles having the most associated TCRs and HLA-C alleles having the fewest. A later analysis reported that several top co-occurrence clusters appeared linked to parvovirus B19, influenza, CMV and Epstein-Barr virus. Only TCR beta chains were sequenced in this cohort, and the absence of alpha or paired-chain data limited detectable features.

In the germline V gene, CDR1 corresponds to LGHNA and CDR2 to YNFKEQ. Ends trimmed: V by 1 base, J by 0 bases; bases unmatched to a gene: 3. The CDR3 starts with the cysteine, ends with the phenylalanine, and has 17 residues. Just CDR3 DNA is preserved here, 51 bases in frame from base 1. Concerning this clone: Its antigen is not yet known. Per-base quality was not reported, and no clone a single base away is much larger than it.

The cohort was made up of 666 healthy bone marrow donors. Cohort members were all nominally healthy when sampled, although unrecorded immune exposures were likely present. The donor tested CMV seronegative and was one of the 352 seronegative cohort members. A peripheral blood sample was collected from each donor, and TCR beta sequencing was performed on peripheral blood mononuclear cells. The Qiagen DNeasy Blood Extraction Kit was used to extract genomic DNA from the blood cell samples. Library construction relied on the immunoSEQ multiplex PCR assay. A mixture of 60 forward primers for TCR Vbeta segments and 13 reverse primers for TCR Jbeta segments was used in the multiplex PCR. The CDR3 region of rearranged TCR beta genes was amplified from genomic DNA by a multiplex PCR assay. The Illumina HiSeq System was used to sequence the amplified TCR beta libraries as 87-base-pair reads. The original methods were these. A later analysis counted 65 million to 90 million unique TCR beta chains across the 700 or so repertoires, and 10 million to 11 million of these chains were shared by at least two donors. Raw reads were error-corrected and collapsed into unique sequences by a nearest-neighbor algorithm in which closely related sequences were merged to remove PCR and sequencing errors. CDR3 sequences were aligned to IMGT reference sequences to assign V, D and J gene segments. For a sequence to be retained, a match of at least six nucleotides was required to both a V gene segment and a J gene segment. A rearrangement was called productive if the CDR3 had no stop codons and remained in frame with V and J, and every other rearrangement was called non-productive. Following IMGT convention, CDR3 was defined as the stretch from the second conserved V-encoded cysteine to the conserved J-encoded phenylalanine. The earlier analysis of 550 to 650 of the donors excluded any sequence lacking an unambiguous match to a single V gene segment. An earlier analysis of almost 600 of the donors classified V segments as functional when productive rearrangements were above 56.7% and as segregating when the standard deviation between donors was above 5%. A statistical classification framework was built for diagnosing cytomegalovirus status from the catalog of TCR beta chain sequences. In a later analysis, TCR nucleotide sequences were compared against IMGT/GENE-DB human TR gene sequences so that V and J genes could be assigned. In a later analysis, CDR3 sequences and most-parsimonious VDJ recombination scenarios were assigned using the TCRdist pipeline. A later analysis defined each TCR beta chain by its CDR3 amino acid sequence plus V-gene family, and excluded reads lacking a unique V-gene family. A later analysis removed 500 to 650 highly shared, low-generation-probability nucleotide sequences to deal with suspected cross-contamination and a sequencing artifact. In a later analysis, a clonal expansion index was calculated for each public chain from normalized within-repertoire ranks of inferred template counts. In a later analysis, generation probabilities were computed with a VDJ recombination model fitted to out-of-frame rearrangements, and the resulting probabilities were checked against IGoR. Hypergeometric tests were used in a later analysis to score TCR-TCR, TCR-HLA and TCR-CMV co-occurrence, with a repertoire-size bias correction applied to the TCR pairs. In a later analysis, false discovery rates were estimated by permuting HLA or CMV assignments 20 times. In a later analysis, co-occurring TCRs were grouped using DBSCAN, and TCRdist sequence similarity was added for clustering within HLA-allele-positive subsets. Co-occurrence clustering excluded repertoires with fewer than 30,000 or more than 120,000 public chains, plus five with anomalous nucleotide sharing. In TCRdb, the immuneACCESS table is reduced to in-frame sequences with V and J assigned. These tables do not hold every clone; where another copy was compared, an unresolved V gene accounts for under half, and the others remain unexplained. V, J and clone size derive from that table, while D and trimming were established from the DNA sequence. The sample profile shows about 43,000 clones; 70% to 80% of them were found once. The ten largest clones capture roughly 1.4% of the sample.

Here the chain combines TRBV4-2 and TRBJ2-1, and 10 bases in between align with TRBD2. The sequenced sample consisted of PBMCs. The TCR sequence derives from a man aged 25 to 40 in good health and CMV-seronegative. This receptor has the CDR3 CASSQALAGVSYNEQFF. The base sequence is TGTGCCAGCAGCCAAGCCCTAGCGGGAGTCTCCTACAATGAGCAGTTCTTC.